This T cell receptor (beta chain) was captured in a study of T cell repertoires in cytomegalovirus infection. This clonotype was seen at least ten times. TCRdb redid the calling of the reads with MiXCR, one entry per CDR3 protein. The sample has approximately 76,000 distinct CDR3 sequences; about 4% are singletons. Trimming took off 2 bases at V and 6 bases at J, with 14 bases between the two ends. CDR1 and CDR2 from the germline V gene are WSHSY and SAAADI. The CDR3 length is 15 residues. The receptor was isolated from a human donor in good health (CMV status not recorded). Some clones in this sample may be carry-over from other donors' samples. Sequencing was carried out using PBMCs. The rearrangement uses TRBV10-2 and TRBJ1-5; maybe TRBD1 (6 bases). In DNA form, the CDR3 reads TGCGCCAGCAGTGAGCCCGACAGGAGGGGTCAGCCCCAGCATTTT. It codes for CASSEPDRRGQPQHF.